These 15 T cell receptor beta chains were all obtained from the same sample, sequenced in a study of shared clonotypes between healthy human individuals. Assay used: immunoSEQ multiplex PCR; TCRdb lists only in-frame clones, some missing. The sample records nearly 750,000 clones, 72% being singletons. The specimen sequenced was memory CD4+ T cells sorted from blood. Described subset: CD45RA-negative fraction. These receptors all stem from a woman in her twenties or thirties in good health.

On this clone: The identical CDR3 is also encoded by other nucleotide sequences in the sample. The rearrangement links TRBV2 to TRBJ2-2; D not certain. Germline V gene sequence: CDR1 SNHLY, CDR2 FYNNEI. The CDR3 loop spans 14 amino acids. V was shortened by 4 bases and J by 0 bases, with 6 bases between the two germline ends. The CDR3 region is CASSGSTNTGELFF. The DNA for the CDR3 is TGTGCCAGCAGTGGGTCAACGAACACCGGGGAGCTGTTTTTT.

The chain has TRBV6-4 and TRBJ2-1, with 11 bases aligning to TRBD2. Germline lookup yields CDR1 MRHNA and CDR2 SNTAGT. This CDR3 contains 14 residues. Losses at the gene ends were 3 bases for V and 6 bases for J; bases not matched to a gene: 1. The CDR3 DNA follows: TGTGCCAGCAGTGAAACTAGCGGGAGCAATGAGCAGTTCTTC. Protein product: CASSETSGSNEQFF.

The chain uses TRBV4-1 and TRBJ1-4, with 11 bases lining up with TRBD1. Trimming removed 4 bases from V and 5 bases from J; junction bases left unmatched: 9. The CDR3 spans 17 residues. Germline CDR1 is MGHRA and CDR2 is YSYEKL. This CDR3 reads CASSPQKDRGRNEKLFF. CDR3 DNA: TGCGCCAGCAGCCCGCAAAAGGACAGGGGGCGAAATGAAAAACTGTTTTTT.

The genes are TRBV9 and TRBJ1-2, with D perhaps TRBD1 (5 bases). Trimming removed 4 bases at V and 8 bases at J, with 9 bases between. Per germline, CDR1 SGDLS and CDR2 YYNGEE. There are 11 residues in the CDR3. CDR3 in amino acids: CASSRTWGYTF. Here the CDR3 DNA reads TGTGCCAGCAGCCGGACATGGGGCTACACCTTC.

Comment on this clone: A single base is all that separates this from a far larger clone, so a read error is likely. Written as DNA, the CDR3 is TGTGCCAGCAGCTTACAATCGGGACTCTCTGGGGCCAACGTCCTGACTTTC. Encoded protein: CASSLQSGLSGANVLTF. The gene calls are TRBV7-3 and TRBJ2-6; possibly TRBD2 for D (6 bases). The ends were cut back, 2 bases at V and 0 bases at J, with 11 bases in the middle. The germline V gene has CDR1 SGHTA and CDR2 FQGTGA. The CDR3 consists of 17 residues.

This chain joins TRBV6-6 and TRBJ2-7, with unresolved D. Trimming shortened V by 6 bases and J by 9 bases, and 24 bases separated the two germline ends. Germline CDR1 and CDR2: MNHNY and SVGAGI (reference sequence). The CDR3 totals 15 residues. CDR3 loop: CASSQLPRSQVGQYF. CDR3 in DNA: TGTGCCAGCAGCCAACTCCCCCGGAGCCAAGTAGGGCAGTACTTC.

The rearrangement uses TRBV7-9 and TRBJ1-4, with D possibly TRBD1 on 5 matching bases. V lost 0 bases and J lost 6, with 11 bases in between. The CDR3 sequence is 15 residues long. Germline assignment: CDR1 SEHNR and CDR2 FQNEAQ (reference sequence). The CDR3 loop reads CASSLALGGDEKLFF. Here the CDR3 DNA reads TGTGCCAGCAGCTTAGCGCTCGGAGGGGATGAAAAACTGTTTTTT. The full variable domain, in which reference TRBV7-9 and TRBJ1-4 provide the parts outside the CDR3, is DTGVSQNPRHKITKRGQNVTFRCDPISEHNRLYWYRQTLGQGPEFLTYFQNEAQLEKSRLLSDRFSAERPKGSFSTLEIQRTEQGDSAMYLCASSLALGGDEKLFFGSGTQLSVL.

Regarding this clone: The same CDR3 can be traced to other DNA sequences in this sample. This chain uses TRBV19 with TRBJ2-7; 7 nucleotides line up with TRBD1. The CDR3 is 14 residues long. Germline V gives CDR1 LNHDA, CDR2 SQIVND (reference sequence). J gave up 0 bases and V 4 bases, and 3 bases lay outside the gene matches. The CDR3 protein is CASSNTGDSYEQYF. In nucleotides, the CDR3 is TGTGCCAGTAGTAACACAGGGGACTCCTACGAGCAGTACTTC.

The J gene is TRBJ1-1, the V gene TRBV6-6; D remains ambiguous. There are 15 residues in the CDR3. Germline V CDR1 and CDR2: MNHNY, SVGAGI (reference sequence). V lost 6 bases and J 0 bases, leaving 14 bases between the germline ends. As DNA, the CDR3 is TGTGCCAGCAGGGACCCCCGGGCAGTGAACACTGAAGCTTTCTTT. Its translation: CASRDPRAVNTEAFF.

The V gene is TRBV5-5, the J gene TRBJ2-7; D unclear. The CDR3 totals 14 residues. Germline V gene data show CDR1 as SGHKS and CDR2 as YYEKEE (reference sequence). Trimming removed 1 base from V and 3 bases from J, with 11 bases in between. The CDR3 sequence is CASSLRMGSYEQYF. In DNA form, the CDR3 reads TGTGCCAGCAGCTTGCGGATGGGCAGCTACGAGCAGTACTTC.

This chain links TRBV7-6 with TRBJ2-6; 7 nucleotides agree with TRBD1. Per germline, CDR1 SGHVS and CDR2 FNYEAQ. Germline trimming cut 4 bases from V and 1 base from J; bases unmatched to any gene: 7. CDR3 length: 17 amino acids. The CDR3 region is CASSSEQGSSGANVLTF. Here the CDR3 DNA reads TGTGCCAGCAGCTCCGAACAGGGGTCGTCTGGGGCCAACGTCCTGACTTTC.

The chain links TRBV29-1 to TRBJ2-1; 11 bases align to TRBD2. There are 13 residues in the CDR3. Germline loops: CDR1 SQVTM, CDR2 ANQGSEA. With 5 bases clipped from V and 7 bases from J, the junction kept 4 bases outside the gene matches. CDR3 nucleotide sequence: TGCAGCGTTACTAGCGGGAGCGTGAATGAGCAGTTCTTC. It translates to CSVTSGSVNEQFF.

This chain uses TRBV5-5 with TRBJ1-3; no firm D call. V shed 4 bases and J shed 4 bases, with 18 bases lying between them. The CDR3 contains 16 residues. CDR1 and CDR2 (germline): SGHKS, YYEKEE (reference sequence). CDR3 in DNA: TGTGCCAGCAGCACCCGACCCGCGACAAGAGGAAACACCATATATTTT. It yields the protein CASSTRPATRGNTIYF.

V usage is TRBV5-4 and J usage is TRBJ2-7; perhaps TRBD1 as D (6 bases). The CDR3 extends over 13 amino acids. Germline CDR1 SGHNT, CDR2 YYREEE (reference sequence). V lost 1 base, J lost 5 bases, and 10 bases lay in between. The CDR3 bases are TGTGCCAGCAGCTTGCCAGGGGAAGACGAGCAGTACTTC. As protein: CASSLPGEDEQYF. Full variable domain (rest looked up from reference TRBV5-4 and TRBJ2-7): ETGVTQSPTHLIKTRGQQVTLRCSSQSGHNTVSWYQQALGQGPQFIFQYYREEENGRGNFPPRFSGLQFPNYSSELNVNALELDDSALYLCASSLPGEDEQYFGPGTRLTVT.

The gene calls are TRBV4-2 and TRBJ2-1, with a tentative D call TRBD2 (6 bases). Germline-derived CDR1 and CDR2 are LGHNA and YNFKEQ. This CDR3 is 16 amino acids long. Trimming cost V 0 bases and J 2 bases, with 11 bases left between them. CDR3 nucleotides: TGTGCCAGCAGCCAAGACGGGCTAGCGACCTACAATGAGCAGTTCTTC. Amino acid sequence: CASSQDGLATYNEQFF.